The 18 T cell receptor beta chains listed next were all sequenced from one sample in a study of PD-L1 blockade in urothelial cancer. The protocol was immunoSEQ multiplex PCR, while the TCRdb copy is restricted to in-frame clones and leaves out a portion. Of roughly 48,000 clones in the sample, over 70% were seen once. The specimen comprised PBMCs, sampled around atezolizumab (anti-PD-L1) treatment. These receptor sequences come from a man aged 40-50 years with urothelial cancer.

V and J are TRBV28 and TRBJ2-7; 11 nucleotides line up with TRBD1. From germline, CDR1 is MDHEN and CDR2 SYDVKM. V was clipped by 4 bases and J by 3 bases; unmatched bases: 11. This CDR3 contains 17 residues. The CDR3 region has the DNA TGTGCCAGCAGTTCCCCCTCCCCCGGGACAGGGGGCTACGAGCAGTACTTC. It codes for CASSSPSPGTGGYEQYF.

This clone was seen only once. The chain recombines TRBV5-1 with TRBJ1-4; 8 nucleotides align to TRBD1. CDR3 length: 15 residues. V shed 4 bases, J shed 4 bases, and the junction held 6 bases outside the gene matches. Per the germline V gene, CDR1 is SGHRS and CDR2 is YFSETQ. The DNA of the CDR3 is TGCGCCAGCAGCGACAGGGGTCTGGATAATGAAAAACTGTTTTTT. Translation gives CASSDRGLDNEKLFF.

CDR3 loop: CASSPITTGLNGELFF. In DNA form, the CDR3 reads TGTGCCAGCAGCCCAATTACGACAGGGCTGAACGGGGAGCTGTTTTTT. This chain joins TRBV7-9 and TRBJ2-2; TRBD1 agrees at 7 bases. Trimming at V came to 5 bases and at J to 7 bases, leaving 13 bases not matched to a gene. The length of the CDR3 is 16 residues. CDR1 and CDR2 from the germline V gene are SEHNR and FQNEAQ (reference sequence).

This clone is a singleton in its sample. This rearrangement joins TRBV6-6 to TRBJ2-1; 7 bases align to TRBD1. There are 14 residues in the CDR3. Losses at the gene ends were 5 bases for V and 8 bases for J; bases not matched to a gene: 9. CDR1 and CDR2 (germline): MNHNY, SVGAGI (reference sequence). The CDR3 sequence: CASSGQVIGDEQFF. CDR3 in DNA: TGTGCCAGCAGTGGACAGGTCATTGGGGATGAGCAGTTCTTC.

This clone was found a few times. The V gene is TRBV11-1, the J gene TRBJ1-5; D is undetermined. The CDR3 totals 13 residues. From germline, CDR1 is SGHAT and CDR2 FQDESV (reference sequence). Trimming cost V 3 bases and J 0 bases, with 3 bases left between them. The CDR3 region has the DNA TGTGCCAGCAGCTTCCATAGCAATCAGCCCCAGCATTTT. It translates to CASSFHSNQPQHF.

This chain's CDR3 is CASSYKQDQETQYF. CDR3 DNA sequence: TGTGCCAGCAGCTATAAACAGGACCAAGAGACCCAGTACTTC. The J gene is TRBJ2-5, the V gene TRBV5-6; D perhaps matches TRBD1 (5 bases). Germline V gives CDR1 SGHDT, CDR2 YYEEEE. The CDR3 totals 14 residues. The V end lost 3 bases, the J end lost 0 bases, and 9 bases lay between the germline ends.

The chain has TRBV7-2 and TRBJ2-3, with 10 bases matching TRBD1. Per germline, CDR1 SGHTA and CDR2 FQGNSA. The V gene end was trimmed by 7 bases and the J gene end by 1 base; junction bases not matched to a gene: 5. The CDR3 sequence is 15 residues long. The CDR3 DNA reads TGTGCCAGCATACGGGACAGGGGAGGCACAGATACGCAGTATTTT. Protein sequence: CASIRDRGGTDTQYF.

The chain combines TRBV5-4 with TRBJ2-3, with a possible D match to TRBD2 (8 bases). The length of the CDR3 is 16 residues. Trimming removed 4 bases at V and 0 bases at J, with 15 bases between. The germline V gene encodes CDR1 SGHNT and CDR2 YYREEE (reference sequence). CDR3 bases: TGTGCCAGCAGCGAACAGGGGACTAGAAGCACAGATACGCAGTATTTT. Translating it yields CASSEQGTRSTDTQYF. Variable domain in full (rest from reference TRBV5-4 and TRBJ2-3): ETGVTQSPTHLIKTRGQQVTLRCSSQSGHNTVSWYQQALGQGPQFIFQYYREEENGRGNFPPRFSGLQFPNYSSELNVNALELDDSALYLCASSEQGTRSTDTQYFGPGTRLTVL.

The rearrangement uses TRBV28 and TRBJ2-7, with D possibly TRBD1 on 6 matching bases. The V end lost 2 bases, the J end lost 1 base, and 9 bases lay between the germline ends. The CDR3 spans 14 residues. Germline V CDR1 and CDR2: MDHEN, SYDVKM. The CDR3 spells CASSLAGESYEQYF. The CDR3 bases are TGTGCCAGCAGTTTAGCAGGGGAATCCTACGAGCAGTACTTC. The variable domain in full, with the rest retrieved from reference TRBV28 and TRBJ2-7, is DVKVTQSSRYLVKRTGEKVFLECVQDMDHENMFWYRQDPGLGLRLIYFSYDVKMKEKGDIPEGYSVSREKKERFSLILESASTNQTSMYLCASSLAGESYEQYFGPGTRLTVT.

This clone appeared a few times. The chain joins TRBV18 to TRBJ1-1; TRBD1 aligns across 8 bases. Trimming at V came to 2 bases and at J to 5 bases, leaving 4 bases not matched to a gene. From germline, CDR1 is KGHSH and CDR2 LQKENI. The CDR3 spans 14 residues. The CDR3 is CASSPEDRVTEAFF. CDR3 coding DNA: TGTGCCAGCTCACCAGAGGACAGGGTGACTGAAGCTTTCTTT.

The rearrangement links TRBV27 to TRBJ2-7; D gene ambiguous. The CDR3 is made up of 14 amino acids. Germline loops: CDR1 MNHEY, CDR2 SMNVEV (reference sequence). The V and J ends lost 7 bases and 1 base respectively, with 14 bases between them. CDR3 coding DNA: TGTGCCAGCACTCCCAAGGCAGGATCCTACGAGCAGTACTTC. Amino acids: CASTPKAGSYEQYF.

V is TRBV5-1 and J is TRBJ2-4; D perhaps matches TRBD2 (5 bases). Germline lookup yields CDR1 SGHRS and CDR2 YFSETQ. The CDR3 sequence is 16 residues long. V lost 2 bases to trimming and J lost 0 bases, with 12 bases between them. DNA of the CDR3: TGCGCCAGCAGCTTTGAGTCAGGACTAGCCAAAAACATTCAGTACTTC. It yields the protein CASSFESGLAKNIQYF.

This clone was observed once. V is TRBV7-9 and J is TRBJ2-3; 8 bases are shared with TRBD2. Germline V lookup: CDR1 SEHNR, CDR2 FQNEAQ (reference sequence). V lost 0 bases to trimming and J lost 10 bases; unmatched junction nucleotides: 0. The CDR3 contains 12 residues. The CDR3, as DNA: TGTGCCAGCAGCTTAGCGGGACTAGCGCAGTATTTT. Protein sequence: CASSLAGLAQYF.

The chain links TRBV5-4 to TRBJ2-5; no firm D call. The V gene's germline CDR1 is SGHNT and CDR2 YYREEE (reference sequence). The length of the CDR3 is 13 residues. V was clipped by 0 bases and J by 3 bases, with 6 bases between them. The CDR3 is CASSLGLKETQYF. The DNA of the CDR3 is TGTGCCAGCAGCTTGGGGCTCAAAGAGACCCAGTACTTC.

This chain links TRBV9 with TRBJ1-1, with a tentative D call TRBD1 (5 bases). CDR1 is SGDLS and CDR2 is YYNGEE in the germline V gene. This CDR3 is 13 amino acids long. V lost 5 bases and J lost 1, with 9 bases in between. The chain's CDR3 is CASSDDRNTEAFF. For the CDR3, the DNA is TGTGCCAGCAGTGACGACAGGAACACTGAAGCTTTCTTT.

The CDR3 DNA reads TGTGCCTGGGGGGCAACAGGGCAAGGGAGTGAAAAACTGTTTTTT. Its protein product is CAWGATGQGSEKLFF. The chain has TRBV30 and TRBJ1-4, with a possible D match to TRBD1 (6 bases). In germline, CDR1 is GTSNPN, CDR2 SVGIG (reference sequence). Deletions cut 5 bases from V and 7 bases from J, with 20 bases between. This CDR3 has 15 residues.

This clone was found once. J is TRBJ2-1 and V is TRBV30, with TRBD1 identical over 8 bases. There are 12 residues in the CDR3. Germline V gene data show CDR1 as GTSNPN and CDR2 as SVGIG (reference sequence). The CDR3 DNA reads TGTGCTTGCGGACAGGGTAACAATGAGCAGTTCTTC. This codes for CACGQGNNEQFF.

The V gene is TRBV11-2, the J gene TRBJ2-4; TRBD1 agrees at 7 bases. The CDR3 spans 13 residues. The germline V gene encodes CDR1 SGHAT and CDR2 FQNNGV. With V trimmed by 3 bases and J by 7 bases, 3 bases remained unmatched. CDR3 coding DNA: TGTGCCAGCAGCTTCGGACAGGATAACATTCAGTACTTC. Protein product: CASSFGQDNIQYF.